These T cell receptor beta chains were read from a single sample in a study of cytomegalovirus exposure and HLA in healthy donors. TCRdb's table, derived via immunoSEQ multiplex PCR, lists solely in-frame clones and lacks some. The profile shows approximately 200,000 clones, about 90% of them singletons. The material sequenced was PBMCs. These receptors all stem from a woman between 18 and 29 years old in good health and CMV-seronegative. Both conserved end residues are part of each CDR3. The D gene is left open where the match is weak. Size tells how often a clone was seen (once, few, many) or the class of an expanded clone, and some rows leave it out.

>TRBJ2-2|NA|TRBD1|TRBV27
CASSRTGDAGELFF
TGTGCCAGCAGCCGGACAGGGGACGCCGGGGAGCTGTTTTTT
>TRBJ2-3|NA|NA|TRBV14
CASSQLRGGESTDTQYF
TGTGCCAGCAGCCAATTAAGGGGCGGTGAAAGCACAGATACGCAGTATTTT
>TRBJ1-2|NA|NA|TRBV5-1
CASSRNETVVPLPYGYTF
TGCGCCAGCAGCCGAAATGAAACTGTGGTTCCACTACCTTATGGCTACACCTTC
>TRBJ2-7|NA|NA|TRBV7-8
CASSFGDWARGEQYF
TGTGCCAGCAGCTTTGGGGACTGGGCGCGGGGCGAGCAGTACTTC
>TRBJ2-5|once|TRBD1|TRBV6-5
CASSPGTGGVGTQYF
TGTGCCAGCAGTCCCGGGACAGGGGGCGTAGGGACCCAGTACTTC
>TRBJ2-7|NA|NA|TRBV7-8
CASSRGRDYEQYF
TGTGCCAGCAGCAGGGGGCGGGACTACGAGCAGTACTTC
>TRBJ1-2|once|NA|TRBV7-9
CASSEGGGGYTF
TGTGCCAGCTCCGAGGGGGGGGGTGGCTACACCTTC
>TRBJ2-7|NA|TRBD2|TRBV9
CASSVGGTSGRWGYEQYF
TGTGCCAGCAGCGTAGGAGGGACTAGCGGGAGATGGGGCTACGAGCAGTACTTC
>TRBJ1-2|NA|TRBD1|TRBV28
CASSPPGQWYGYTF
TGTGCCAGCAGTCCCCCGGGACAGTGGTATGGCTACACCTTC
>TRBJ2-2|NA|TRBD1|TRBV5-1
CASSFGRQGTGELFF
TGCGCCAGCAGCTTTGGGCGACAGGGGACCGGGGAGCTGTTTTTT
>TRBJ2-2|NA|TRBD2|TRBV19
CASAKKAGAPGGELFF
TGTGCCAGCGCTAAGAAGGCGGGAGCCCCGGGCGGGGAGCTGTTTTTT
>TRBJ2-7|NA|NA|TRBV30
CAWGPGIHEQYF
TGTGCCTGGGGGCCAGGGATCCACGAGCAGTACTTC
>TRBJ2-5|NA|TRBD2|TRBV5-1
CASTDTSGAQETQYF
TGCGCCAGCACCGATACTAGCGGGGCACAAGAGACCCAGTACTTC
>TRBJ1-2|NA|TRBD1|TRBV7-2
CASSLAVRQGMSGYTF
TGTGCCAGCAGCTTAGCGGTGAGACAGGGGATGAGTGGTTACACCTTC
>TRBJ2-5|NA|NA|TRBV7-8
CASSLQVARETQYF
TGTGCCAGCAGCTTGCAGGTAGCGAGGGAGACCCAGTACTTC
>TRBJ1-1|NA|NA|TRBV20-1
CSLGGGPAFF
TGCAGCCTCGGGGGGGGGCCAGCTTTCTTT
>TRBJ1-5|NA|TRBD1|TRBV7-9
CASSLGTGVGNQPQHF
TGTGCCAGCAGCTTGGGGACAGGGGTTGGCAATCAGCCCCAGCATTTT
>TRBJ2-7|NA|TRBD1|TRBV27
CASSVRTGDHEQYF
TGTGCCAGCAGTGTCCGAACAGGGGATCACGAGCAGTACTTC
>TRBJ2-5|NA|NA|TRBV7-8
CASSSTEETQYF
TGTGCCAGCAGCTCCACGGAAGAGACCCAGTACTTC
>TRBJ1-2|NA|TRBD1|TRBV5-1
CASRFLTGDSDGYTF
TGCGCCAGCAGGTTTTTGACAGGGGATTCCGATGGCTACACCTTC
>TRBJ2-1|NA|NA|TRBV7-8
CASSLNRLGGGYNEQFF
TGTGCCAGCAGCTTGAACAGACTAGGGGGGGGGTACAATGAGCAGTTCTTC
>TRBJ1-4|NA|TRBD1|TRBV18
CASSPEGTGGIKLFF
TGTGCCAGCTCACCAGAAGGGACAGGGGGCATTAAACTGTTTTTT
>TRBJ2-2|NA|NA|TRBV18
CASSPRDRGSSKNTGELFF
TGTGCCAGCTCCCCTAGGGACCGGGGGAGTTCCAAGAACACCGGGGAGCTGTTTTTT
>TRBJ1-2|NA|NA|TRBV5-1
CASSAGGGSNYGYTF
TGCGCCAGCAGCGCGGGTGGGGGGTCTAACTATGGCTACACCTTC
>TRBJ1-5|NA|NA|TRBV27
CASSTSGQGRQPQHF
NA
>TRBJ1-2|NA|NA|TRBV29-1
CSVEGNSYSNYGYTF
TGCAGCGTTGAAGGGAACAGTTACTCTAACTATGGCTACACCTTC
>TRBJ1-5|NA|TRBD1|TRBV30
CAWRTGGDQPQHF
TGTGCCTGGAGGACAGGGGGCGATCAGCCCCAGCATTTT
>TRBJ2-5|NA|NA|TRBV14
CASSQVLAYETQYF
TGTGCCAGCAGCCAAGTCCTAGCGTATGAGACCCAGTACTTC
>TRBJ2-3|NA|NA|TRBV7-3
CASSLGRVSTDTQYF
TGTGCCAGCAGCTTAGGCCGGGTCAGCACAGATACGCAGTATTTT
>TRBJ2-3|NA|TRBD2|TRBV2
CASRARTSGRGTDTQYF
TGTGCCAGCAGGGCTAGGACTAGCGGGAGAGGCACAGATACGCAGTATTTT
>TRBJ2-1|NA|TRBD2|TRBV2
CASSLELTSGSRDEQFF
TGTGCCAGCAGTCTCGAACTTACTAGCGGGAGTCGGGATGAGCAGTTCTTC
>TRBJ1-3|NA|NA|TRBV28
CASSTRVSGNTIYF
TGTGCCAGCAGTACCAGGGTTTCTGGAAACACCATATATTTT
>TRBJ2-3|NA|NA|TRBV6-6
CASVGGSTDTQYF
TGTGCCAGCGTCGGAGGTAGCACAGATACGCAGTATTTT
>TRBJ1-5|NA|NA|TRBV4-1
CASSQERGSNQPQHF
TGCGCCAGCAGCCAAGAGAGAGGGAGCAATCAGCCCCAGCATTTT
>TRBJ1-2|NA|TRBD1|TRBV5-3
CASRQGAYYGYTF
TGTGCCAGCCGACAGGGGGCATACTATGGCTACACCTTC
>TRBJ2-7|NA|NA|TRBV10-1
CASSSRDLRYF
TGCGCCAGCAGTTCCCGGGACTTGCGGTACTTC
>TRBJ2-7|NA|NA|TRBV27
CATYSSSYEQYF
TGTGCCACCTATTCAAGCTCCTACGAGCAGTACTTC
>TRBJ2-1|few|TRBD2|TRBV5-1
CASSLGLAGGEQFF
TGCGCCAGCAGCTTGGGACTAGCGGGAGGTGAGCAGTTCTTC
>TRBJ1-2|NA|TRBD1|TRBV30
CAWRPNRGSGYGYTF
TGTGCCTGGAGACCTAACAGGGGGAGCGGGTATGGCTACACCTTC
>TRBJ1-3|NA|NA|TRBV30
CAWSAESVVGNTIYF
TGTGCCTGGAGTGCTGAGAGTGTAGTTGGAAACACCATATATTTT
>TRBJ1-2|NA|NA|TRBV27
CASSLGGRDYGYTF
TGTGCCAGCAGTTTGGGGGGTCGAGACTATGGCTACACCTTC
>TRBJ2-5|NA|NA|TRBV5-8
CASSLEAGTRDQYF
TGTGCCAGCAGCTTGGAGGCAGGGACAAGGGACCAGTACTTC
>TRBJ1-2|NA|NA|TRBV6-1
CASSPTGTKYGYTF
TGTGCCAGCAGTCCCACCGGGACAAAGTACGGCTACACCTTC
>TRBJ1-3|NA|NA|TRBV29-1
CSAGDTLGNTIYF
TGCAGCGCCGGGGACACCTTAGGAAACACCATATATTTT
>TRBJ1-2|NA|NA|TRBV19
CASSIVGGSNYGYTF
TGTGCCAGTAGTATAGTAGGGGGATCCAACTATGGCTACACCTTC
>TRBJ2-7|NA|NA|TRBV1
CTSSLNLCLRDFTYEQYF
TGCACCAGCAGCCTTAACTTATGCCTTCGAGACTTCACCTACGAGCAGTACTTC
>TRBJ2-7|NA|TRBD1|TRBV11-2
CASSSGTAYEQYF
TGTGCCAGCAGCTCTGGGACAGCCTACGAGCAGTACTTC
>TRBJ2-7|NA|NA|TRBV20-1
CSARDNEQYF
TGCAGTGCTAGAGATAACGAGCAGTACTTC
>TRBJ2-3|NA|TRBD2|TRBV18
CASSPPSGSGDTQYF
TGTGCCAGCTCACCCCCCAGCGGGAGTGGCGATACGCAGTATTTT
>TRBJ1-2|NA|NA|TRBV11-2
CASSLRVNPNYGYTF
TGTGCCAGCAGCTTAAGAGTGAACCCCAACTATGGCTACACCTTC
>TRBJ2-1|NA|NA|TRBV9
CASSAPQTRQFF
TGTGCCAGCAGCGCTCCCCAGACACGCCAGTTCTTC
>TRBJ2-3|once|TRBD2|TRBV5-1
CASSLDAGGGEDTQYF
TGCGCCAGCAGCTTGGATGCGGGAGGTGGGGAAGATACGCAGTATTTT
>TRBJ1-4|NA|NA|TRBV4-2
CASSQGTAYREKLFF
TGTGCCAGCAGCCAAGGGACAGCCTATAGAGAAAAACTGTTTTTT
>TRBJ2-3|NA|TRBD1|TRBV2
CASSARQGSTDTQYF
TGTGCCAGCAGTGCCAGACAGGGAAGCACAGATACGCAGTATTTT
>TRBJ2-3|NA|TRBD2|TRBV2
CASSPTSGSTDTQYF
TGTGCCAGCAGCCCTACTAGCGGGAGCACAGATACGCAGTATTTT
>TRBJ1-6|NA|NA|TRBV27
CASSLGPTPPLHF
TGTGCCAGCAGTTTAGGCCCCACACCACCCCTCCACTTT
>TRBJ2-7|NA|TRBD1|TRBV11-2
CASSLTGITAYEQYF
TGTGCCAGCAGCCTGACAGGGATTACCGCCTACGAGCAGTACTTC
>TRBJ1-2|NA|TRBD1|TRBV25-1
CASSETGEVYGYTF
TGTGCCAGCAGTGAAACAGGGGAGGTCTATGGCTACACCTTC
>TRBJ1-2|once|TRBD1|TRBV5-4
CASSVGQDYYGYTF
TGTGCCAGCAGCGTTGGACAGGACTACTATGGCTACACCTTC